This T cell receptor beta chain is from a study of blood T cell repertoires in COVID-19. The method was immunoSEQ multiplex PCR; TCRdb's version includes in-frame clones alone and lacks a portion of them. The sample has more than 150,000 clones; approximately 87% are singletons. The CDR3 has 13 residues. CDR1 MGHRA and CDR2 YSYEKL come from the germline V gene. Trimming pared 4 bases from V and 5 bases from J, leaving 8 bases between. Sequenced input: peripheral blood. The TCR comes from a man in his forties with active or convalescent COVID-19. This rearrangement joins TRBV4-1 to TRBJ2-2; unclear D gene. CDR3 bases: TGCGCCAGCAGCCCAGGTCCGACCGGGGAGCTGTTTTTT. Translating gives CASSPGPTGELFF.